The 9 T cell receptor beta chains given below trace back to one sample, sequenced in a study of cytomegalovirus exposure and HLA in healthy donors. PCR was performed using 60 Vbeta and 13 Jbeta primers. Produced via immunoSEQ multiplex PCR; TCRdb's table is partial and in-frame only. This sample carries roughly 200,000 clones, approximately 80% of them seen once, and the ten largest clones take around 1.7%. The sample consisted of PBMCs. These receptors originate from a woman between 18 and 29 years old in good health and CMV-seronegative.

The rearrangement joins TRBV19 to TRBJ2-7; the D gene is possibly TRBD1 (6 bases). In germline, CDR1 is LNHDA, CDR2 SQIVND (reference sequence). V lost 11 bases to trimming and J lost 0 bases, with 17 bases between them. This CDR3 is 14 amino acids long. The CDR3 region has the DNA TGTGCCGGGACCGGGACATACAGCTCCTACGAGCAGTACTTC. Translating it yields CAGTGTYSSYEQYF. Full variable domain (remainder filled in from reference TRBV19 and TRBJ2-7): DGGITQSPKYLFRKEGQNVTLSCEQNLNHDAMYWYRQDPGQGLRLIYYSQIVNDFQKGDIAEGYSVSREKKESFPLTVTSAQKNPTAFYLCAGTGTYSSYEQYFGPGTRLTVT.

V is TRBV7-2 and J is TRBJ2-3, with D possibly TRBD2 on 6 matching bases. Germline loops: CDR1 SGHTA, CDR2 FQGNSA. The CDR3 contains 13 residues. Trimming pared 1 base from V and 5 bases from J, leaving 7 bases between. In DNA form, the CDR3 reads TGTGCCAGCAGCTTAGGACTAGGAGATACGCAGTATTTT. It codes for CASSLGLGDTQYF. The full variable domain, completed using reference TRBV7-2 and TRBJ2-3, is GAGVSQSPSNKVTEKGKDVELRCDPISGHTALYWYRQSLGQGLEFLIYFQGNSAPDKSGLPSDRFSAERTGGSVSTLTIQRTQQEDSAVYLCASSLGLGDTQYFGPGTRLTVL.

The chain uses TRBV29-1 and TRBJ1-2, with 8 bases aligning to TRBD1. CDR1 and CDR2 from the germline V gene are SQVTM and ANQGSEA. This CDR3 spans 13 amino acids. Trimming removed 4 bases from V and 7 bases from J; junction bases left unmatched: 8. The CDR3 sequence: CSVGQGQNSGYTF. The CDR3 DNA is TGCAGCGTTGGACAGGGGCAGAATAGTGGCTACACCTTC. The full variable domain, its missing parts supplied by reference TRBV29-1 and TRBJ1-2, is SAVISQKPSRDICQRGTSLTIQCQVDSQVTMMFWYRQQPGQSLTLIATANQGSEATYESGFVIDKFPISRPNLTFSTLTVSNMSPEDSSIYLCSVGQGQNSGYTFGSGTRLTVV.

The chain links TRBV9 to TRBJ1-3; 8 positions match TRBD1. The germline V gene encodes CDR1 SGDLS and CDR2 YYNGEE. This CDR3 is built from 16 residues. J was trimmed by 3 bases and V by 4 bases; bases with no gene match: 9. CDR3 region: CASSSHPGTGGNTIYF. The DNA for the CDR3 is TGTGCCAGCAGCTCACATCCCGGGACAGGTGGAAACACCATATATTTT.

This sequence joins TRBV28 and TRBJ2-1; 9 bases are a match to TRBD2. The CDR3 is 21 residues long. Germline CDR1 and CDR2: MDHEN and SYDVKM. Trimming took 5 bases from V and 2 from J; bases not matched to a gene: 22. The CDR3 protein is CASSPNSLRGRARSAYNEQFF. Here the CDR3 DNA reads TGTGCCAGCAGTCCGAATTCGCTACGCGGGAGGGCCAGGTCCGCCTACAATGAGCAGTTCTTC.

The chain carries TRBV7-2 and TRBJ2-3, with TRBD2 matching 7 bases. The germline CDR1 and CDR2 sequences are SGHTA and FQGNSA. This CDR3 is built from 13 residues. The V gene end was trimmed by 2 bases and the J gene end by 6 bases; junction bases not matched to a gene: 2. CDR3 in amino acids: CASSLNGGDTQYF. The CDR3 DNA is TGTGCCAGCAGCTTAAACGGGGGGGATACGCAGTATTTT. The whole variable domain, remainder taken from reference TRBV7-2 and TRBJ2-3, is GAGVSQSPSNKVTEKGKDVELRCDPISGHTALYWYRQSLGQGLEFLIYFQGNSAPDKSGLPSDRFSAERTGGSVSTLTIQRTQQEDSAVYLCASSLNGGDTQYFGPGTRLTVL.

This chain uses TRBV7-9 with TRBJ2-3, with 7 bases fitting TRBD1. This CDR3 spans 15 amino acids. J gave up 6 bases and V 4 bases, and 10 bases lay outside the gene matches. Germline lookup yields CDR1 SEHNR and CDR2 FQNEAQ (reference sequence). The CDR3 sequence: CASSYGTVLEDTQYF. DNA of the CDR3: TGTGCCAGCAGCTACGGGACAGTCCTTGAGGATACGCAGTATTTT.

The rearrangement links TRBV28 to TRBJ2-7, with 8 bases identical to TRBD2. After removal of 6 bases from V and 2 bases from J, the junction contained 3 bases not matched to a gene. This CDR3 is 13 amino acids long. The V gene's germline CDR1 is MDHEN and CDR2 SYDVKM. The CDR3 spells CASSISGTYEQYV. The CDR3 DNA follows: TGTGCCAGCAGCATTAGCGGGACCTACGAGCAGTACGTC.

The chain links TRBV7-6 to TRBJ1-2, with a possible D match to TRBD1 (5 bases). Between the trimmed V and J ends, which lost 5 bases and 5 bases, there was a span of 12 bases. Germline-derived CDR1 and CDR2 are SGHVS and FNYEAQ. CDR3 length equals 13 residues. CDR3 sequence: CASSLGAVYGYTF. In DNA form, the CDR3 reads TGTGCCAGCAGCCTTGGGGCGGTTTATGGCTACACCTTC.